The rows below give T cell receptor beta chains drawn from one sample of a study of cytomegalovirus exposure and HLA in healthy donors. The table came from immunoSEQ multiplex PCR; TCRdb's copy has only in-frame clones and leaves some out. Of around 200,000 clones in the sample, roughly 80% were seen once. Source material: PBMCs. These receptors all come from a boy aged 5 to 17 in good health and CMV-seronegative. Both conserved end residues are part of each CDR3. Each record gives: CDR3 protein, CDR3 length, V gene.

cdr3_aa: CASSPRTSGGRHEQFF; cdr3_length: 16; v_call: TRBV5-1
cdr3_aa: CAISGDRGIYGYTF; cdr3_length: 14; v_call: TRBV10-3
cdr3_aa: CSAGKGQGAFF; cdr3_length: 11; v_call: TRBV20-1
cdr3_aa: CASHRTANTEAFF; cdr3_length: 13; v_call: TRBV6-1
cdr3_aa: CASSIRVTNYGYTF; cdr3_length: 14; v_call: TRBV19
cdr3_aa: CAWSPRTNGYTF; cdr3_length: 12; v_call: TRBV30
cdr3_aa: CAWSVLTGGNTEAFF; cdr3_length: 15; v_call: TRBV30
cdr3_aa: CASSGRQGKRLGQYF; cdr3_length: 15; v_call: TRBV11-3
cdr3_aa: CASLLPPIADNNEQFF; cdr3_length: 16; v_call: TRBV7-9
cdr3_aa: CASSQDLPRGNTEAFF; cdr3_length: 16; v_call: TRBV4-3
cdr3_aa: CASSFGINRGRLGNEKLFF; cdr3_length: 19; v_call: TRBV13
cdr3_aa: CASSVGSGKAFF; cdr3_length: 12; v_call: TRBV9
cdr3_aa: CASSTGWREPSYNEQFF; cdr3_length: 17; v_call: TRBV19
cdr3_aa: CASSAKGGIMNTEAFF; cdr3_length: 16; v_call: TRBV5-6
cdr3_aa: CASSVGASEEETQYF; cdr3_length: 15; v_call: TRBV9
cdr3_aa: CASTSLDSVQETQYF; cdr3_length: 15; v_call: TRBV18
cdr3_aa: CASSRDTYQETQYF; cdr3_length: 14; v_call: TRBV4-3
cdr3_aa: CASSETGGVEKLFF; cdr3_length: 14; v_call: TRBV6-1
cdr3_aa: CASSDQGREQYF; cdr3_length: 12; v_call: TRBV19
cdr3_aa: CASGSGGGTSGYTF; cdr3_length: 14; v_call: TRBV12-5
cdr3_aa: CASRRQDSYGYTF; cdr3_length: 13; v_call: TRBV11-3
cdr3_aa: CASSLVLAGGNYQETQYF; cdr3_length: 18; v_call: TRBV13
cdr3_aa: CSSSLAGSNYGYTF; cdr3_length: 14; v_call: TRBV7-9
cdr3_aa: CASSQARTGANEAFF; cdr3_length: 15; v_call: TRBV14
cdr3_aa: CATSRVTGHREAQHF; cdr3_length: 15; v_call: TRBV15
cdr3_aa: CASGGTANEKLFF; cdr3_length: 13; v_call: TRBV5-1
cdr3_aa: CASSLRDTQYF; cdr3_length: 11; v_call: TRBV11-3
cdr3_aa: CASSVGGGLTDTQYF; cdr3_length: 15; v_call: TRBV9
cdr3_aa: CASSTLDRATDTQYF; cdr3_length: 15; v_call: TRBV5-4
cdr3_aa: CASSVRTGTGSIEQYF; cdr3_length: 16; v_call: TRBV6-1
cdr3_aa: CAWRPGLLGYTF; cdr3_length: 12; v_call: TRBV30
cdr3_aa: CASSRTGATGELFF; cdr3_length: 14; v_call: TRBV7-3
cdr3_aa: CASSLRENTEAFF; cdr3_length: 13; v_call: TRBV7-6
cdr3_aa: CASSASGGTGNTIYF; cdr3_length: 15; v_call: TRBV7-3
cdr3_aa: CASGRVGWVEQFF; cdr3_length: 13; v_call: TRBV7-2
cdr3_aa: CASSIEGQGVYGYTF; cdr3_length: 15; v_call: TRBV19
cdr3_aa: CASSGPQVAGELFF; cdr3_length: 14; v_call: TRBV9
cdr3_aa: CSSSLLVRGRGGFTEAFF; cdr3_length: 18; v_call: TRBV7-9
cdr3_aa: CASSLVAGKDYGYTF; cdr3_length: 15; v_call: TRBV5-1
cdr3_aa: CASSFQGNYEQYF; cdr3_length: 13; v_call: TRBV5-1
cdr3_aa: CAISESTRPEAFF; cdr3_length: 13; v_call: TRBV10-3
cdr3_aa: CASSLNPTGVLDQETQYF; cdr3_length: 18; v_call: TRBV13
cdr3_aa: CASSYTGGSVSEQFF; cdr3_length: 15; v_call: TRBV6-5
cdr3_aa: CASSWAMTYEQYF; cdr3_length: 13; v_call: TRBV5-4
cdr3_aa: CASSLVSDGGETQYF; cdr3_length: 15; v_call: TRBV7-9
cdr3_aa: CASRLLSTDTQYF; cdr3_length: 13; v_call: TRBV5-6
cdr3_aa: CASSLGTMRGQPQHF; cdr3_length: 15; v_call: TRBV7-9
cdr3_aa: CASSEKGGAVDDEQFF; cdr3_length: 16; v_call: TRBV2
cdr3_aa: CASSPPSVKGEQYF; cdr3_length: 14; v_call: TRBV7-9